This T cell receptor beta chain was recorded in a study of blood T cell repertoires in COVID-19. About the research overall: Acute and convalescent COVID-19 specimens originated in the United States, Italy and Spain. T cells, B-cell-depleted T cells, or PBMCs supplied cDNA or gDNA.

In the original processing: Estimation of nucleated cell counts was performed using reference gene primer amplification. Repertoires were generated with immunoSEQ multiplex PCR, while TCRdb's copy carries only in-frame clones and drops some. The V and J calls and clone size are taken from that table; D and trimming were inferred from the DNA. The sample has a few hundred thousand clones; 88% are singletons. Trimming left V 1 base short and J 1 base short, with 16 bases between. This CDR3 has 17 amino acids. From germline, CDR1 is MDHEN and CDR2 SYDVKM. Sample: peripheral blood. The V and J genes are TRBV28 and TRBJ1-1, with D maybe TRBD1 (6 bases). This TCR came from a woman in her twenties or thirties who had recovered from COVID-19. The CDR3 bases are TGTGCCAGCAGTTTATTCCAGACTGGGGGCGCGAACACTGAAGCTTTCTTT. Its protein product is CASSLFQTGGANTEAFF.